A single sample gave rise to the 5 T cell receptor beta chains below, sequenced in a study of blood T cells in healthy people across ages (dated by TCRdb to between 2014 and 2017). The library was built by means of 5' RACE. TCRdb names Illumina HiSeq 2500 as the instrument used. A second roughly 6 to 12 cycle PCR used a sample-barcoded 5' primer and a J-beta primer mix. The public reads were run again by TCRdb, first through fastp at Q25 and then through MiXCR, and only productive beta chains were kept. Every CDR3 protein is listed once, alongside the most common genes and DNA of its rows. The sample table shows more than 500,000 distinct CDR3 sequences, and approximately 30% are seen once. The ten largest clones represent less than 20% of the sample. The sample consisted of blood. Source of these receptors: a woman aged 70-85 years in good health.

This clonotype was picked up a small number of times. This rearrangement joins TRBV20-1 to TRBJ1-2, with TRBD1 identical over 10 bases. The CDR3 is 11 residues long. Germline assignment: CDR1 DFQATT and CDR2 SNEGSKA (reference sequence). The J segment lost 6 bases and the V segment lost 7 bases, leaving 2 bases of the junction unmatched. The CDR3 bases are TGCAGTGGCGGGACAGGGGATGGCTACACCTTC. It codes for CSGGTGDGYTF.

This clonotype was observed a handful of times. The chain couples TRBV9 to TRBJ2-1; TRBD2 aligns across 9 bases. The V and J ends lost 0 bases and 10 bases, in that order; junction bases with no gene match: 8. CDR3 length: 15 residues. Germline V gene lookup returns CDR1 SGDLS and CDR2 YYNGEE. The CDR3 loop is CASSVGVAGAGEQFF. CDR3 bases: TGTGCCAGCAGCGTAGGTGTAGCGGGGGCCGGGGAGCAGTTCTTC.

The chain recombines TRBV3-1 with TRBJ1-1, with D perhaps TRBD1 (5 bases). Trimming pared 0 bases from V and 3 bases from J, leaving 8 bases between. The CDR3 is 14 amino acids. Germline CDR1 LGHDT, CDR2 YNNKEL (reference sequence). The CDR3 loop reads CASSQEGVYTEAFF. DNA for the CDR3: TGTGCCAGCAGCCAAGAGGGGGTGTACACTGAAGCTTTCTTT.

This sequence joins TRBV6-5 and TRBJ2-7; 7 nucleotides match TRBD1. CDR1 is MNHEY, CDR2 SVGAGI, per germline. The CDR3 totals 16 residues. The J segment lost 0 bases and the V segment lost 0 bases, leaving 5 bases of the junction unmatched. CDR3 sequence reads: CASSYSGQRSSYEQYF. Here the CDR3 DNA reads TGTGCCAGCAGTTACTCGGGACAGCGAAGCTCCTACGAGCAGTACTTC.

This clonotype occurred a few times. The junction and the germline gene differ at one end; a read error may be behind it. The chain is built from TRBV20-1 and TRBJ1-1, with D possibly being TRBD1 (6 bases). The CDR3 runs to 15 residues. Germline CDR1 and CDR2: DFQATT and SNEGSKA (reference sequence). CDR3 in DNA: TGCAGTGCTAGAGCAACAGGGCACATGAACACTGAGGCTTTCTTT. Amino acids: CSARATGHMNTEAFF.